This is a list of T cell receptor beta chains from one sample in a study of cytomegalovirus exposure and HLA in healthy donors. Clones were sequenced by immunoSEQ multiplex PCR, and TCRdb holds only the in-frame ones, with some missing. The sample includes over 80,000 clones, more than 55% of them seen just once. Source material: PBMCs. Receptor source: a boy under 18 in good health and CMV-seropositive. CDR3s include the opening cysteine and the closing phenylalanine or tryptophan. A D gene is named only where the DNA matches it firmly. Clone size is given for some rows only: seen once, a few or many times, or a class if the clone is expanded.

- TRBJ1-4 - TRBV19 CASSTRLNEKLFF TGTGCCAGTAGTACCAGACTTAATGAAAAACTGTTTTTT
- TRBJ1-1 TRBD1 TRBV25-1 CASSDRDREAFF TGTGCCAGCAGTGACCGGGACAGGGAAGCTTTCTTT
- TRBJ2-7 - TRBV11-2 CASSLDSLGTSSYEQYF TGTGCCAGCAGCTTAGACTCCCTCGGGACAAGCTCCTACGAGCAGTACTTC
- TRBJ1-1 TRBD1 TRBV25-1 CASRDDRAAFF TGTGCCAGCAGGGATGACAGGGCCGCTTTCTTT
- TRBJ2-7 TRBD1 TRBV5-6 CASSPAGTGKYF TGTGCCAGCAGCCCCGCCGGGACAGGCAAGTACTTC
few TRBJ1-3 TRBD1 TRBV25-1 CASMTGGTGNTIYF TGTGCCAGCATGACAGGGGGAACTGGAAACACCATATATTTT
- TRBJ1-5 - TRBV5-6 CASSLRAGDQPQNF TGTGCCAGCAGCTTGAGGGCAGGGGATCAGCCCCAGAATTTT
- TRBJ2-1 - TRBV21-1 CASSGAGHEQFF TGTGCCAGCAGCGGGGCAGGGCATGAGCAGTTCTTC
- TRBJ2-2 - TRBV5-1 CASSLYGLANTGELFF TGCGCCAGCAGCTTGTACGGGTTAGCGAACACCGGGGAGCTGTTTTTT
- TRBJ2-7 TRBD1 TRBV11-2 CASSFVSFGQGYEQYF TGTGCCAGCAGCTTCGTTTCGTTTGGACAGGGCTACGAGCAGTACTTC
many TRBJ1-1 TRBD1 TRBV4-3 CASSQSTGAEAFF TGCGCCAGCAGCCAATCGACAGGGGCTGAAGCTTTCTTT
few TRBJ1-2 - TRBV29-1 CSVSQNYGYTF TGCAGCGTTTCCCAGAACTATGGCTACACCTTC
- TRBJ1-1 TRBD1 TRBV27 CASKNYRGRDTEAFF TGTGCCAGCAAAAACTACAGGGGGCGGGACACTGAAGCTTTCTTT
- TRBJ1-1 - TRBV5-1 CASSLELSQGAFF TGCGCCAGCAGCTTGGAACTTTCGCAGGGTGCTTTCTTT
once TRBJ1-1 - TRBV6-5 CASSPRTDTEAFF TGTGCCAGCAGTCCCCGGACAGACACTGAAGCTTTCTTT
- TRBJ2-7 - TRBV20-1 CSASVVYEQYF TGCAGTGCTAGTGTCGTTTACGAGCAGTACTTC
- TRBJ1-2 TRBD1 TRBV10-2 CASSESGTGNSYGYTF TGCGCCAGCAGTGAGTCGGGGACAGGGAATAGTTATGGCTACACCTTC
- TRBJ2-1 TRBD2 TRBV2 CASSEFELAGGPWEQFF TGTGCCAGCAGTGAATTTGAGCTAGCGGGAGGGCCATGGGAGCAGTTCTTC
few TRBJ1-1 - TRBV6-6 CASSAPRGVNTEAFF TGTGCCAGCAGCGCCCCCCGCGGGGTGAACACTGAAGCTTTCTTT
- TRBJ1-4 - TRBV6-1 CASSEDPKPGKLFF TGTGCCAGCAGCGAGGACCCGAAGCCGGGGAAACTGTTTTTT
few TRBJ2-3 - TRBV5-4 CASSLSGTTADTQYF TGTGCCAGCAGCTTGTCCGGAACAACAGCAGATACGCAGTATTTT
once TRBJ1-6 TRBD1 TRBV6-6 CASSPQGAGNNSPLHF TGTGCCAGCAGTCCGCAGGGGGCTGGAAATAATTCACCCCTCCACTTT
- TRBJ1-3 - TRBV4-1 CASSHPTGSSGNTIYF TGCGCCAGCAGCCACCCTACAGGGTCATCTGGAAACACCATATATTTT